This paragraph covers one TCR beta chain sequence. Its antigen is undetermined. Germline assignment: CDR1 MNHEY and CDR2 SVGAGI. The CDR3 is 13 amino acids. The V end lost 6 bases, the J end lost 8 bases, and 16 bases lay between the germline ends. With 60 Vbeta and 13 Jbeta primers, the PCR was carried out. Clones were sequenced by immunoSEQ multiplex PCR, and TCRdb holds only the in-frame ones, with some missing. Seen here are 150,000 to 200,000 clones, 79% observed once, and the top ten hold about 2.5%. The data were taken from a study of cytomegalovirus exposure and HLA in healthy donors. Findings and limits, study-wide: Differences between HLA loci emerged in a later analysis of TCR association rates, with DRB1 most and HLA-C fewest.

Each donor was healthy, and each was a bone marrow donor. Sequencing was carried out using PBMCs. The rearrangement joins TRBV6-5 to TRBJ1-1, with D possibly being TRBD1 (5 bases). The TCR originated in a woman aged 45-65 years in good health and CMV-seronegative. The CDR3 sequence is CASRNPGKPEAFF. The CDR3 DNA reads TGTGCCAGCAGGAACCCAGGGAAACCGGAAGCTTTCTTT.